Listed below are T cell receptor beta chains from one sample, sequenced in a study of T cells in tumors after PD-1 blockade. TCRdb's copy holds only in-frame clones and misses some; the assay was immunoSEQ multiplex PCR. The sample lists more than 40,000 clones, approximately 80% occurring once. Here the sequenced sample was PBMCs, taken before anti-PD-1 therapy. These receptors all come from a human donor with advanced basal cell or squamous cell carcinoma (not recorded which). The CDR3 runs from the conserved cysteine through the conserved F or W. The D gene is left open where the match is weak. Expanded clones get a size class; other rows say once, few or many, or leave the size out.

>TRBJ1-1|TRBV19|NA|NA
CASRGRAATEAFF
TGTGCCAGTAGGGGACGGGCGGCTACTGAAGCTTTCTTT
>TRBJ2-2|TRBV13|NA|NA
CASSMEEGWTGELFF
TGTGCCAGCAGCATGGAGGAGGGGTGGACCGGGGAGCTGTTTTTT
>TRBJ2-7|TRBV5-6|medium-sized|NA
CASSLEGDSYEQYF
TGTGCCAGCAGCTTGGAGGGAGACTCCTACGAGCAGTACTTC
>TRBJ2-3|TRBV28|NA|NA
CASSSLGQGLRDTDTQYF
TGTGCCAGCAGTTCCTTAGGACAGGGACTACGAGACACAGATACGCAGTATTTT
>TRBJ1-6|TRBV5-1|NA|NA
CASSSNRPVDSPLHF
TGCGCCAGCAGCTCTAACAGACCGGTTGATTCACCCCTCCACTTT
>TRBJ1-2|TRBV7-9|once|TRBD1
CASSSWDRLDYGYTF
TGTGCCAGCAGCTCATGGGACAGACTTGACTATGGCTACACCTTC
>TRBJ2-7|TRBV27|NA|TRBD2
CASSPHPSGSYEQYF
TGTGCCAGCAGTCCCCACCCTAGCGGAAGCTACGAGCAGTACTTC
>TRBJ2-4|TRBV19|NA|TRBD1
CASSIRTGVAKNIQYF
TGTGCCAGTAGTATTCGGACAGGGGTAGCCAAAAACATTCAGTACTTC
>TRBJ2-7|TRBV3-1/TRBV3-2|medium-sized|TRBD1
CASSLGQGGTYEQYF
TGTGCCAGCAGCCTGGGACAGGGGGGAACCTACGAGCAGTACTTC
>TRBJ2-7|TRBV27|NA|NA
CASSFGGSSPYEQYF
TGTGCCAGCAGTTTTGGAGGGAGTTCACCCTACGAGCAGTACTTC
>TRBJ2-7|TRBV6-5|NA|TRBD1
CASRAGTAYEQYF
TGTGCCAGCAGGGCCGGGACAGCCTACGAGCAGTACTTC
>TRBJ2-7|TRBV7-8|NA|TRBD1
CASSSLPGQVDEQYF
TGTGCCAGCAGCTCCTTACCGGGACAGGTCGACGAGCAGTACTTC
>TRBJ2-5|TRBV6-5|few|NA
CASSNMDSQETQYF
TGTGCCAGCAGTAACATGGACAGTCAAGAGACCCAGTACTTC
>TRBJ1-4|TRBV14|NA|NA
CASSQVRGEKLFF
TGTGCCAGCAGCCAAGTACGCGGGGAAAAACTGTTTTTT
>TRBJ2-5|TRBV11-3|NA|NA
CASRGPQETQYF
TGTGCCAGCAGGGGACCGCAAGAGACCCAGTACTTC
>TRBJ2-1|TRBV27|NA|TRBD2
CASSLPGLAGGEQFF
TGTGCCAGCAGTCTACCGGGACTAGCGGGAGGTGAGCAGTTCTTC
>TRBJ2-3|TRBV24-1|once|NA
CATAENADTQYF
TGTGCCACCGCTGAAAACGCAGATACGCAGTATTTT
>TRBJ1-1|TRBV6-6|NA|TRBD1
CASNRRDRGQNTEAFF
TGTGCCAGCAACCGCCGGGACAGGGGGCAGAACACTGAAGCTTTCTTT
>TRBJ1-1|TRBV6-5|NA|NA
CASNPQLSNTEAFF
TGTGCCAGCAATCCCCAACTTTCGAACACTGAAGCTTTCTTT
>TRBJ1-2|TRBV12-1|NA|NA
CASSSRTALNYGYTF
TGTGCCAGCAGCTCCCGGACAGCCCTTAACTATGGCTACACCTTC
>TRBJ2-3|TRBV7-2|NA|TRBD2
CASSSRTSGSTDTQYF
TGTGCCAGCAGCTCTCGGACTAGCGGAAGCACAGATACGCAGTATTTT
>TRBJ2-7|TRBV4-1|NA|NA
CASSRVGYMGTDEQYF
TGCGCCAGCAGCCGGGTTGGTTACATGGGTACGGACGAGCAGTACTTC
>TRBJ1-6|TRBV5-1|NA|NA
CASSPAREGSPLHF
TGCGCCAGCAGCCCCGCCAGGGAGGGTTCACCCCTCCACTTT
>TRBJ1-1|TRBV2|NA|TRBD1
CASSSPVGQGIWDTEAFF
TGTGCCAGCTCAAGCCCTGTGGGACAGGGGATCTGGGACACTGAAGCTTTCTTT
>TRBJ2-1|TRBV7-9|NA|NA
CASSLRSGRYNEQFF
TGTGCCAGCAGCTTACGGAGCGGGCGATACAATGAGCAGTTCTTC
>TRBJ1-1|TRBV19|NA|TRBD1
CATTGGDRYMNTEAFF
TGTGCCACTACCGGCGGGGACAGATACATGAACACTGAAGCTTTCTTT
>TRBJ1-1|TRBV19|NA|NA
CASSMGPNTEAFF
TGTGCCAGTAGTATGGGTCCGAACACTGAAGCTTTCTTT
>TRBJ2-7|TRBV7-9|NA|TRBD1
CASSTGQGGYEQYF
TGTGCCAGCAGCACGGGACAGGGGGGATACGAGCAGTACTTC
>TRBJ2-2|TRBV3-1/TRBV3-2|NA|NA
CASSQAMMGGTGELFF
TGTGCCAGCAGCCAAGCAATGATGGGAGGTACCGGGGAGCTGTTTTTT
>TRBJ1-1|TRBV6-5|NA|NA
CASSYGQVSLQAFF
TGTGCCAGCAGTTACGGGCAGGTCTCTCTTCAGGCTTTCTTT
>TRBJ2-2|TRBV19|NA|NA
CASSIDMKRRRTGELFF
TGTGCCAGTAGTATAGATATGAAGCGTCGGCGCACCGGGGAGCTGTTTTTT
>TRBJ2-7|TRBV18|NA|NA
CASSRRDWGSYEQYF
TGTGCCAGCTCACGCCGGGACTGGGGCTCCTACGAGCAGTACTTC
>TRBJ2-7|TRBV14|NA|NA
CASSLRQGPGEQYF
TGTGCCAGCAGCCTCCGTCAGGGACCCGGCGAGCAGTACTTC
>TRBJ1-6|TRBV19|NA|TRBD1
CASRDRTGSSYNSPLHF
TGTGCCAGTAGAGACCGGACAGGGAGCTCCTATAATTCACCCCTCCACTTT
>TRBJ1-6|TRBV6-5|few|NA
CASSPTGTGESPLHF
TGTGCCAGCAGCCCGACAGGAACCGGCGAGTCACCCCTCCACTTT
>TRBJ2-1|TRBV4-1|NA|TRBD2
CASSLETSGGVNNEQFF
TGCGCCAGCAGCCTTGAGACTAGCGGGGGGGTTAACAATGAGCAGTTCTTC
>TRBJ1-2|TRBV2|few|NA
CASRGEPGASGYTF
TGTGCCAGCCGAGGCGAGCCCGGGGCAAGTGGCTACACCTTC
>TRBJ2-1|TRBV28|few|TRBD2
CASSSPAGGSYNEQFF
TGTGCCAGCAGTTCCCCCGCGGGAGGGTCCTACAATGAGCAGTTCTTC
>TRBJ1-1|TRBV5-4|once|NA
CASSLTAANTEAFF
TGTGCCAGCAGCCTAACCGCAGCGAACACTGAAGCTTTCTTT
>TRBJ2-1|TRBV7-9|NA|NA
CASSQLLNEQFF
TGTGCCAGCAGCCAGCTACTTAATGAGCAGTTCTTC
>TRBJ2-7|TRBV10-3|once|TRBD1
CAISGTGGWYEQYF
TGTGCCATCAGTGGGACAGGGGGCTGGTACGAGCAGTACTTC
>TRBJ1-3|TRBV19|many|TRBD1
CASGGQVSGNTIYF
TGTGCCAGTGGAGGACAGGTCTCTGGAAACACCATATATTTT
>TRBJ2-5|TRBV9|NA|TRBD1
CASSTPTGRGHQETQYF
TGTGCCAGCAGTACACCAACGGGCAGGGGGCACCAAGAGACCCAGTACTTC
>TRBJ2-1|TRBV6-6|NA|TRBD1
CASSSDREIFHEQFF
TGTGCCAGCAGTTCGGACAGGGAGATATTCCATGAGCAGTTCTTC
>TRBJ2-6|TRBV5-6|NA|NA
CASNSLSGANVLTF
TGTGCCAGCAATTCCCTCTCTGGGGCCAACGTCCTGACTTTC
>TRBJ2-7|TRBV7-8|NA|NA
CASSSGGQSGYEQYF
TGTGCCAGCAGCTCAGGGGGGCAGAGCGGCTACGAGCAGTACTTC
>TRBJ2-1|TRBV28|NA|TRBD2
CASSGAVGGEDYNEQFF
TGTGCCAGCAGTGGGGCCGTCGGGGGGGAGGACTACAATGAGCAGTTCTTC
>TRBJ2-7|TRBV19|NA|NA
CASSIASPGSGEQYF
TGTGCCAGTAGTATCGCCAGCCCTGGGTCGGGGGAGCAGTACTTC
>TRBJ2-2|TRBV3-1/TRBV3-2|NA|TRBD2
CASSQLGLAGGHTGELFF
TGTGCCAGCAGCCAGCTGGGACTAGCGGGAGGGCACACCGGGGAGCTGTTTTTT
>TRBJ2-3|TRBV5-4|NA|NA
CASSLGLGEMLDTQYF
TGTGCCAGCAGCTTGGGTTTGGGCGAGATGCTCGATACGCAGTATTTT
>TRBJ2-7|TRBV9|NA|NA
CASSATDISYEQYF
TGTGCCAGCAGCGCGACAGACATCTCCTACGAGCAGTACTTC
>TRBJ1-2|TRBV7-2|NA|NA
CASSLGVTNYGYTF
TGTGCCAGCAGCTTAGGTGTGACCAACTATGGCTACACCTTC
>TRBJ2-7|TRBV7-2|NA|NA
CASSLYLPFLEQYF
TGTGCCAGCAGCTTATATCTCCCCTTTCTCGAGCAGTACTTC
>TRBJ2-7|TRBV6-5|NA|TRBD1
CASWGQAVYEQYF
TGTGCCAGCTGGGGACAGGCGGTATACGAGCAGTACTTC
>TRBJ1-2|TRBV6-5|NA|NA
CASSYGGMDGYTF
TGTGCCAGCAGTTACGGCGGGATGGATGGCTACACCTTC
>TRBJ2-7|TRBV18|NA|TRBD1
CASSPLGQGLVYEQYF
TGTGCCAGCTCACCCCTAGGACAGGGATTGGTCTACGAGCAGTACTTC
>TRBJ2-3|TRBV5-1|NA|TRBD2
CASSLGGRGADTQYF
TGCGCCAGCAGCCTCGGGGGTCGGGGGGCAGATACGCAGTATTTT
>TRBJ1-2|TRBV6-5|once|NA
CASSYVGGGYTF
TGTGCCAGCAGTTACGTTGGAGGGGGCTACACCTTC
>TRBJ2-2|TRBV9|NA|NA
CASSVGPNTGELFF
TGTGCCAGCAGCGTCGGTCCGAACACCGGGGAGCTGTTTTTT
>TRBJ2-5|TRBV7-9|NA|TRBD2
CASRVAGGEETQYF
TGTGCCAGCCGGGTAGCGGGGGGTGAAGAGACCCAGTACTTC